This T cell receptor (beta chain) was profiled in a study of cytomegalovirus exposure and HLA in healthy donors. Regarding the study as a whole: Three of the chains that were CMV-associated were confirmed in vitro to be specific for CMV antigens. According to the study, around 160 TCR beta chains were cytomegalovirus-associated.

This clone was observed a handful of times. Its antigen is currently unknown. This CDR3 comprises 16 residues. V dropped 0 bases and J dropped 2 bases, with 14 bases sitting between them. The V gene's germline CDR1 is LGHNA and CDR2 YSLEER. 60 Vbeta and 13 Jbeta primers were used in PCR. Profiling relied on immunoSEQ multiplex PCR, and the TCRdb table lists in-frame clones only, not all of them. The sample lists about 120,000 clones, approximately 80% occurring once. The sequenced sample was PBMCs. The V call is TRBV4-3, the J call TRBJ2-7; a weak D match, TRBD1 (6 bases). The source of this sequence is a woman aged 40 to 49 in good health and CMV-seropositive. DNA for the CDR3: TGCGCCAGCAGCCAAGACCGAAGGGGGACACCCTACGAGCAGTACTTC. This sequence encodes CASSQDRRGTPYEQYF.